The 21 T cell receptor beta chains reported below all come from one sample, sequenced in a study of blood T cell repertoires in COVID-19. The repertoire was sequenced with immunoSEQ multiplex PCR; TCRdb's copy has only in-frame clones and lacks some. The top ten clones hold approximately 17% of a sample with 330,000 or so clones, 92% of them seen once. The sample consisted of PBMCs or T cells enriched from blood (not recorded which). These receptors came from a woman between 25 and 40 years old who had recovered from COVID-19.

The chain recombines TRBV3-1 (or the pseudogene TRBV3-2) with TRBJ2-7, with D possibly TRBD1 on 6 matching bases. Germline V CDR1 and CDR2: LGHDT, YNNKEL (reference sequence). Trimming left V 0 bases short and J 7 bases short, with 16 bases between. This CDR3 contains 15 residues. CDR3 sequence: CASSQEPFLGGEQYF. The CDR3 coding sequence is TGTGCCAGCAGCCAAGAACCTTTTTTAGGGGGAGAGCAGTACTTC.

The gene calls are TRBV30 and TRBJ1-6; the match to TRBD1 covers 10 bases. The CDR3 is 19 residues long. Germline V gene data show CDR1 as GTSNPN and CDR2 as SVGIG (reference sequence). V gave up 0 bases and J gave up 1 base; unmatched junction bases: 9. CDR3 region: CAWSVRQGASGSYNSPLHF. CDR3 coding DNA: TGTGCCTGGAGTGTACGACAGGGGGCTAGTGGGTCCTATAATTCACCCCTCCACTTT.

This clone has a handful of counts. The chain employs TRBV7-9 and TRBJ2-1, with 8 bases that match TRBD2. This CDR3 contains 14 residues. The germline gives CDR1 SEHNR, CDR2 FQNEAQ (reference sequence). Losses at the gene ends were 5 bases for V and 5 bases for J; bases not matched to a gene: 5. Here the CDR3 DNA reads TGTGCCAGCAGCGGAGAGCGGGAGAACAATGAGCAGTTCTTC. Translated: CASSGERENNEQFF.

The V and J genes are TRBV4-3 and TRBJ1-6, with a weak D call TRBD1 (5 bases). CDR1 LGHNA and CDR2 YSLEER come from the germline V gene. Trimming left V 0 bases short and J 6 bases short, with 9 bases between. The CDR3 runs 15 residues. The CDR3 DNA follows: TGCGCCAGCAGCCAAGATCCGCAGGGTAATTCACCCCTCCACTTT. This translates into CASSQDPQGNSPLHF.

The genes are TRBV7-8 and TRBJ1-6, with D possibly TRBD1 on 6 matching bases. The V gene lost 3 bases and the J gene lost 7 bases, with 13 bases spanning the gap. The CDR3 sequence is 15 residues long. Germline V CDR1 and CDR2: SGHVS, FQNEAQ. This CDR3 is CASSFETGLNSPLHF. CDR3 nucleotide sequence: TGTGCCAGCAGCTTCGAAACAGGGTTAAATTCACCCCTCCACTTT.

The J gene is TRBJ2-5, the V gene TRBV12-5, with TRBD2 identical over 12 bases. V shed 4 bases, J shed 5 bases, and the junction held 11 bases outside the gene matches. The CDR3 runs 17 residues. Per germline, CDR1 LGHNT and CDR2 FRNRAP. This chain's CDR3 is CASGSGLAGPSGETQYF. The CDR3 DNA sequence: TGTGCTAGTGGTTCTGGACTAGCGGGACCGTCGGGGGAGACCCAGTACTTC.

This chain connects TRBV27 to TRBJ1-2; possible D gene TRBD1, 6 bases. Germline lookup yields CDR1 MNHEY and CDR2 SMNVEV (reference sequence). The CDR3 extends over 12 amino acids. Between the trimmed V and J ends, which lost 5 bases and 8 bases, there was a span of 12 bases. Written as DNA, the CDR3 is TGTGCCAGCAGTCCCACAGGGCAGGGCTACACCTTC. This sequence encodes CASSPTGQGYTF.

The chain combines TRBV5-6 with TRBJ2-1; 9 bases map to TRBD2. With 0 bases clipped from V and 9 bases from J, the junction kept 13 bases outside the gene matches. CDR1 and CDR2 from the germline V gene are SGHDT and YYEEEE. The CDR3 extends over 17 amino acids. The CDR3 DNA sequence: TGTGCCAGCAGCTTGGCGGGACTAGCTCAACCAGGGGTTGAGCAGTTCTTC. Its translation is CASSLAGLAQPGVEQFF.

The gene calls are TRBV19 and TRBJ2-3; TRBD2 matches 7 bases. The CDR3 totals 15 residues. V shed 10 bases and J 0 bases; nucleotides not matched to a gene: 10. The germline gives CDR1 LNHDA, CDR2 SQIVND (reference sequence). The CDR3 DNA reads TGTGCCACCAAGGATATTAGCGGGAGCACAGATACGCAGTATTTT. As protein: CATKDISGSTDTQYF. Full variable domain (missing parts from reference TRBV19 and TRBJ2-3): DGGITQSPKYLFRKEGQNVTLSCEQNLNHDAMYWYRQDPGQGLRLIYYSQIVNDFQKGDIAEGYSVSREKKESFPLTVTSAQKNPTAFYLCATKDISGSTDTQYFGPGTRLTVL.

This clone appeared once. The V call is TRBV30, the J call TRBJ1-1; no firm D call. V was clipped by 0 bases and J by 1 base, with 6 bases between them. The CDR3 length is 13 residues. CDR1 and CDR2 from the germline V gene are GTSNPN and SVGIG (reference sequence). CDR3 amino acids: CAWSVAGNTEAFF. As DNA, the CDR3 is TGTGCCTGGAGTGTAGCCGGGAACACTGAAGCTTTCTTT.

The V gene is TRBV28, the J gene TRBJ2-7; 9 bases match TRBD1. The germline V gene has CDR1 MDHEN and CDR2 SYDVKM. The CDR3 extends over 14 amino acids. Losses at the gene ends were 5 bases for V and 3 bases for J; bases not matched to a gene: 5. Here the CDR3 DNA reads TGTGCCAGCAGTCTAACAGGGGGCTTCTACGAGCAGTACTTC. Protein sequence: CASSLTGGFYEQYF.

The rearrangement uses TRBV20-1 and TRBJ1-5; D is perhaps TRBD1 (5 bases). Germline CDR1 DFQATT, CDR2 SNEGSKA (reference sequence). V lost 3 bases and J lost 9, with 15 bases in between. The CDR3 runs 13 residues. CDR3 in amino acids: CSASSTARGPQHF. The CDR3 coding sequence is TGCAGTGCTAGTTCGACAGCCAGAGGGCCCCAGCATTTT.

The chain employs TRBV3-1 (or the pseudogene TRBV3-2) and TRBJ2-7; D possibly corresponds to TRBD1 (7 bases). V lost 1 base and J lost 0, with 28 bases in between. This CDR3 has 21 amino acids. Per germline, CDR1 LGHDT and CDR2 YNNKEL (reference sequence). CDR3 DNA sequence: TGTGCCAGCAGCCAAGTCTCCCCGAAGGAGGGGGCGCGGAATAGCTCCTACGAGCAGTACTTC. Translating it yields CASSQVSPKEGARNSSYEQYF.

The gene calls are TRBV9 and TRBJ1-1; D gene ambiguous. The CDR3 has 13 amino acids. V shed 1 base and J shed 0 bases, with 4 bases lying between them. Germline V gene sequence: CDR1 SGDLS, CDR2 YYNGEE. The CDR3 here is CASSVHMNTEAFF. In DNA, the CDR3 is TGTGCCAGCAGCGTACACATGAACACTGAAGCTTTCTTT.

The rearrangement uses TRBV15 and TRBJ1-5, with TRBD1 as a possible D gene (6 bases). The CDR3 length is 15 residues. Germline V gene data show CDR1 as LNHNV and CDR2 as YYDKDF (reference sequence). V gave up 0 bases and J gave up 7 bases, with 13 bases separating them. CDR3 bases: TGTGCCACCAGCAGAGATCTGGGGGCAGGACAGCCCCAGCATTTT. The encoded protein is CATSRDLGAGQPQHF.

This clone was seen once. V and J are TRBV28 and TRBJ1-5, with 8 nucleotides matching TRBD1. This CDR3 comprises 18 residues. Looked up from germline, CDR1 is MDHEN and CDR2 is SYDVKM. V was pared by 6 bases and J by 0 bases, with 13 bases of the junction left unmatched. CDR3 DNA sequence: TGTGCCAGCAGCAATGCCGGGACAGGTGATCTTAGCAATCAGCCCCAGCATTTT. Its protein product is CASSNAGTGDLSNQPQHF.

The chain recombines TRBV11-3 with TRBJ1-5; 11 nucleotides line up with TRBD1. Germline V gene lookup returns CDR1 SGHNT and CDR2 YENEEA. The CDR3 length is 17 residues. J gave up 2 bases and V 3 bases, and 6 bases lay outside the gene matches. The CDR3 region has the DNA TGTGCCAGCAGCTTCGGACAGGGGGCGCGGGGCAATCAGCCCCAGCATTTT. Its translation: CASSFGQGARGNQPQHF.

The V gene is TRBV19, the J gene TRBJ1-2; 8 bases align to TRBD1. CDR3 length: 13 residues. Trimming at V came to 3 bases and at J to 13 bases, leaving 10 bases not matched to a gene. Germline-derived CDR1 and CDR2 are LNHDA and SQIVND (reference sequence). CDR3 region: CASSMDRVTKGTF. The CDR3 nucleotides read TGTGCCAGTAGTATGGACAGGGTCACTAAAGGCACCTTC.

The CDR3 DNA sequence: TGTGCCAGCTCACCGGGGCAAGATACGCAGTATTTT. It codes for CASSPGQDTQYF. The chain joins TRBV18 to TRBJ2-3, with D possibly matching TRBD1 (5 bases). V lost 3 bases, J lost 5 bases, and 6 bases lay in between. CDR3 length: 12 amino acids. Germline loops: CDR1 KGHSH, CDR2 LQKENI.

The chain couples TRBV18 to TRBJ1-2; a possible D gene is TRBD1 (6 bases). V was trimmed by 1 base and J by 3 bases, leaving 9 bases between them. CDR3 length: 14 residues. CDR1 is KGHSH, CDR2 LQKENI, per germline. CDR3 protein: CASSPRTEDYGYTF. DNA for the CDR3: TGTGCCAGCTCACCACGGACAGAGGACTATGGCTACACCTTC.

The V gene is TRBV2, the J gene TRBJ1-1; 8 bases align to TRBD1. Germline CDR1 reads SNHLY; CDR2 reads FYNNEI. Unmatched junction bases numbered 7, after V lost 3 bases and J lost 4 bases. The CDR3 consists of 15 residues. DNA for the CDR3: TGTGCCAGCAGTGATCAGGGGGCGAAAGGCACTGAAGCTTTCTTT. The encoded protein is CASSDQGAKGTEAFF. The whole variable domain, filled in from reference TRBV2 and TRBJ1-1, reads EPEVTQTPSHQVTQMGQEVILRCVPISNHLYFYWYRQILGQKVEFLVSFYNNEISEKSEIFDDQFSVERPDGSNFTLKIRSTKLEDSAMYFCASSDQGAKGTEAFFGQGTRLTVV.